This paragraph reports one T cell receptor beta chain. Its matching antigen is unknown. This entry belongs to a study of blood T cells in healthy people across ages. General study results and limits: TCR beta diversity per million T cells fell roughly linearly with age. The study found more naive CD4+ cells and higher diversity in long-lived than aged donors.

The authors ran a second PCR of roughly 6 to 12 cycles using a sample-barcoded 5' primer and a J-beta primer mix. From each sample, at least 2.5 million paired-end reads containing CDR3 were obtained. TCRdb recomputed calls from the 5' RACE reads with MiXCR, one row per CDR3 protein. The sample yields under 1,000,000 distinct CDR3 sequences, less than 60% seen once. The receptor's source is an elderly man in good health. Sequencing input: blood.

CDR3 sequence reads: CASSALGIQYF. As DNA, the CDR3 is TGTGCCAGCAGCGCCCTTGGCATACAGTACTTC. The chain uses TRBV12-3 or TRBV12-4 and TRBJ2-4, with D unresolved. Trimming pared 6 bases from V and 13 bases from J, leaving 13 bases between. The CDR3 covers 11 residues.